This T cell receptor (beta chain) was sequenced for a study of blood T cell repertoires in COVID-19. Study-wide context: Material from acute and convalescent COVID-19 was sourced from the United States, Italy and Spain.

Authors' processing steps: Reference gene primer amplification in the assay estimated nucleated cell counts. Assay used: immunoSEQ multiplex PCR; TCRdb lists only in-frame clones, some missing. V and J calls and clone size come straight from that table; D and trimming were deduced from the DNA. The table has approximately 440,000 clones, around 89% seen once; the top ten hold over 9.5%. Trimming pared 2 bases from V and 6 bases from J, leaving 10 bases between. Germline assignment: CDR1 KGHDR and CDR2 SFDVKD. The CDR3 totals 13 residues. Followed longitudinally, the Seattle patients had been enrolled during active infection.

Specimen: peripheral blood. The chain combines TRBV24-1 with TRBJ2-7; no firm D call. The clonotype originates from a woman between 45 and 60 years old with COVID-19, enrolled during active disease. In DNA, the CDR3 is TGTGCCACCAGTGATTCGTCGAGTACCGAGCAGTACTTC. This codes for CATSDSSSTEQYF.